This T cell receptor beta chain is drawn from a study of cytomegalovirus exposure and HLA in healthy donors. Looking at the study overall: Earlier findings included roughly 120 million unique TCR beta sequences obtained from about 170 million T cells.

Notes on this clone: Its target is unknown.

Study outcomes and limitations: A later look showed TCR association rates differing by HLA locus, highest for DRB1 and lowest for HLA-C. The study recorded fewer than 200 TCR beta chains that were cytomegalovirus-associated.

With 7 bases clipped from V and 6 bases from J, the junction kept 8 bases outside the gene matches. CDR1 and CDR2 from the germline V gene are LNHDA and SQIVND (reference sequence). The CDR3 runs 15 residues. Use of 60 Vbeta and 13 Jbeta primers characterized the PCR. Per the authors' pipeline: Per a later analysis, the number of unique TCR beta chains was roughly 87 million, of which about 11 million were shared. Some clones are missing from TCRdb's copy, which holds only in-frame ones; the method was immunoSEQ multiplex PCR. That table gives V, J and clone size, and the DNA gave D and trimming. The sample carries about 120,000 clones, about 74% recorded once.

The chain employs TRBV19 and TRBJ1-5, with TRBD1 identical over 11 bases. The TCR was taken from a female donor in good health and CMV-seronegative. The sample comprised PBMCs. The CDR3, as DNA: TGTGCCAGTAATAGTATGGGGACAGGGGGTCAGCCCCAGCATTTT. This translates into CASNSMGTGGQPQHF.